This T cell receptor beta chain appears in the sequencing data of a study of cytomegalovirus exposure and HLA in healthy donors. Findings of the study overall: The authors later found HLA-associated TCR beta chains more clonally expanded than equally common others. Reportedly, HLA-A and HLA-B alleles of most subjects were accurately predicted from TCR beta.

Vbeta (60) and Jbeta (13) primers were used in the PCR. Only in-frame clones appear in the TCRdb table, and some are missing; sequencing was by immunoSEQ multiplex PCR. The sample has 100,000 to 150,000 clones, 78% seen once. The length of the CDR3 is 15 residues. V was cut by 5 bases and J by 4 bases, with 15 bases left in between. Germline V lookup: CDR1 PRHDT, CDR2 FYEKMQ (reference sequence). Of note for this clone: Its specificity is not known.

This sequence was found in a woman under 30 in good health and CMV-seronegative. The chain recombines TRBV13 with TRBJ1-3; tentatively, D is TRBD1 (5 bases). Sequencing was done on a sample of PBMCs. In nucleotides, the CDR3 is TGTGCCAGCAGCATGGACACGGGGGAAGGAAACACCATATATTTT. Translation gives CASSMDTGEGNTIYF.